This T cell receptor (beta chain) was identified during a study of human T cells and chemical hapten exposure. Background on the study: Application of 0.01% DPC to the upper back was done by patch test, with a reading at 6 days. Notes on the study in general: The study found that DPC sensitization did not change TCRs above 1 in 1000 frequency.

On this clonotype: The antigen remains undetermined.

This CDR3 has 14 amino acids. Trimming pared 4 bases from V and 5 bases from J, leaving 14 bases between. Regarding time point: patch test 1, 2 weeks after DPC sensitization. Treatment specified: therapeutic diphenylcyclopropenone sensitization with weekly scalp DPC. Unfractionated whole blood yielded the extracted total RNA. The library labeled individual cDNA molecules by adding unique molecular identifiers to them. TCRdb re-derived calls from the RACE reads in MiXCR, one entry per CDR3 protein. The profile shows about 52,000 distinct CDR3 sequences, approximately 11% of them singletons. V gene TRBV12-3 or TRBV12-4 combines with J gene TRBJ1-1; D possibly corresponds to TRBD1 (6 bases). The sample here was whole blood, taken in connection with sensitization to the hapten diphenylcyclopropenone (DPC). This clonotype was obtained from a woman aged 40 to 49 with alopecia areata. Some clones in this sample may be carry-over from other donors' samples. In DNA, the CDR3 is TGTGCCAGCAGTTCCCAGGGGCAAAATACTGAAGCTTTCTTT. Its translation: CASSSQGQNTEAFF.